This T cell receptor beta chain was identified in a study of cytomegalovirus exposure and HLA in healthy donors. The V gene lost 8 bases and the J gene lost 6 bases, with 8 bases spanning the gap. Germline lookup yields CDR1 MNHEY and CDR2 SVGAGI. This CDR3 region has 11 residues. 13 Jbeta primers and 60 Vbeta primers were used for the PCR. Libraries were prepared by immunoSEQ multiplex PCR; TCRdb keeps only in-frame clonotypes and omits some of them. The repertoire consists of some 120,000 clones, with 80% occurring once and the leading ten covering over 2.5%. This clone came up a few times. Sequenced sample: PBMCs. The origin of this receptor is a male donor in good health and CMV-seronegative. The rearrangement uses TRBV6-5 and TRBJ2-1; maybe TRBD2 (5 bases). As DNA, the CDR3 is TGTGCCAGCTCACGGGGCAATGAGCAGTTCTTC. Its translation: CASSRGNEQFF.